The present T cell receptor (beta chain) was sequenced within a study of cytomegalovirus exposure and HLA in healthy donors. General study findings and limits: Links to common viral pathogens appeared, in a later analysis, for several of the most significant clusters.

Both 60 Vbeta primers and 13 Jbeta primers went into the PCR. Repertoires were generated with immunoSEQ multiplex PCR, while TCRdb's copy carries only in-frame clones and drops some. The sample records some 150,000 clones, around 80% being singletons. The CDR3 extends over 14 amino acids. In germline, CDR1 is KGHSH, CDR2 LQKENI. J was trimmed by 0 bases and V by 4 bases; bases with no gene match: 2. The table lists this clone with a count of one. Its antigen is unknown. The specimen was PBMCs. This clonotype was obtained from a female donor in good health and CMV-seropositive. The chain uses TRBV18 and TRBJ1-1, with 7 bases identical to TRBD1. In nucleotides, the CDR3 is TGTGCCAGCTCACGGGACAGCTTGAACACTGAAGCTTTCTTT. Amino acid sequence: CASSRDSLNTEAFF.